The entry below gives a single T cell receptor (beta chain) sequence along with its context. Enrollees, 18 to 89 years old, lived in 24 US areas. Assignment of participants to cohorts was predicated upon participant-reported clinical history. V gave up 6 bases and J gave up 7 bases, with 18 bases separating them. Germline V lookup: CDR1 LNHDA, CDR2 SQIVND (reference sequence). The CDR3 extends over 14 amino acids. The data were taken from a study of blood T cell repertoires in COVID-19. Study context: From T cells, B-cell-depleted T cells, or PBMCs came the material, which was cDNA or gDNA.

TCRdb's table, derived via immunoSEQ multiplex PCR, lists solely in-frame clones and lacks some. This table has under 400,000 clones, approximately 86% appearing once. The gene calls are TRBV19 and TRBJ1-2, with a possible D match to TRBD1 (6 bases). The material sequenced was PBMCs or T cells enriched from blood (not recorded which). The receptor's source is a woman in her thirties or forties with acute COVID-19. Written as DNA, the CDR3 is TGTGCCAGTAGGGATGATTACAGGGATGCTGGCTACACCTTC. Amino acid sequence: CASRDDYRDAGYTF.